The rows below give T cell receptor beta chains drawn from one sample of a study of patients and donors after allogeneic stem cell transplantation. TCRdb processed the RT-PCR reads anew with MiXCR; each CDR3 protein has one entry. The profile covers some 960,000 distinct CDR3 sequences, with approximately 19% appearing a single time and roughly 6% taken by the ten largest. Sample: blood, either unsorted or a sorted T cell fraction (not recorded which). The receptors come from a human donor who was either an allogeneic HSCT recipient or a stem cell or donor lymphocyte infusion donor (not recorded which). It is not recorded whose cells these are; they may come from a transplant donor. Each CDR3 is given with its conserved first and last residue. The order of the fields is clone size, J gene, V gene, D gene, CDR3 protein, CDR3 DNA. The D gene is left open where the match is weak. Some rows mark clone size as missing; the rest say once, few, many or name a class of expanded clone.

size: many
J: TRBJ1-5
V: TRBV5-1
D: TRBD1
CDR3: CASSELPARPGQGNQPQHF
DNA: TGCGCCAGCAGCGAATTACCCGCCCGGCCGGGACAGGGAAATCAGCCCCAGCATTTT

size: once
J: TRBJ2-7
V: TRBV20-1
D: TRBD1
CDR3: CSAGGQGGYEQYF
DNA: TGCAGTGCTGGGGGACAGGGGGGTTACGAGCAGTACTTC

size: NA
J: TRBJ1-1
V: TRBV20-1
D: NA
CDR3: CSASPGHFPNTEAFF
DNA: TGCAGTGCTAGCCCCGGACACTTTCCGAACACTGAAGCTTTCTTT

size: few
J: TRBJ2-7
V: TRBV7-6
D: TRBD2
CDR3: CASSLESPSGGYYEQYF
DNA: TGTGCCAGCAGCTTAGAATCCCCTAGCGGGGGATACTACGAGCAGTACTTC

size: NA
J: TRBJ1-6
V: TRBV3-1
D: NA
CDR3: CASSQGRGNPYNSPLHF
DNA: TGTGCCAGCAGCCAAGGCAGGGGAAACCCCTATAATTCACCCCTCCACTTT

size: few
J: TRBJ1-5
V: TRBV30
D: NA
CDR3: CAWSRDLGQPQHF
DNA: TGTGCCTGGAGTAGGGACCTGGGACAGCCCCAGCATTTT

size: few
J: TRBJ2-7
V: TRBV7-9
D: TRBD2
CDR3: CASSLVISGITYEQYF
DNA: TGTGCCAGCAGCTTAGTAATTAGCGGGATTACCTACGAGCAGTACTTC

size: NA
J: TRBJ1-2
V: TRBV9
D: NA
CDR3: CASSVAPGQSSYGYTF
DNA: TGTGCCAGCAGCGTAGCCCCAGGACAGTCTAGCTATGGCTACACCTTC

size: few
J: TRBJ2-7
V: TRBV10-3
D: TRBD1
CDR3: CAISLRQGAYEQYF
DNA: TGTGCCATCAGTTTAAGACAGGGCGCCTACGAGCAGTACTTC

size: NA
J: TRBJ2-5
V: TRBV20-1
D: NA
CDR3: CSARDRTIRETQYF
DNA: TGCAGTGCTAGAGATCGGACTATCCGAGAGACCCAGTACTTC

size: many
J: TRBJ1-1
V: TRBV5-6
D: NA
CDR3: CASSAATEAFF
DNA: TGTGCCAGCAGCGCCGCCACTGAAGCTTTCTTT

size: NA
J: TRBJ1-5
V: TRBV6-1
D: TRBD1
CDR3: CASSGQGVRGGNQPQHF
DNA: TGTGCCAGCAGCGGACAGGGAGTTCGAGGAGGCAATCAGCCCCAGCATTTT

size: few
J: TRBJ2-2
V: TRBV11-2
D: TRBD2
CDR3: CASSLVGLAGGTGELFF
DNA: TGTGCCAGCAGCTTAGTCGGACTAGCGGGGGGGACCGGGGAGCTGTTTTTT

size: NA
J: TRBJ1-1
V: TRBV12-3/TRBV12-4
D: TRBD1
CDR3: CASSIRDRSEAFF
DNA: TGTGCCAGCAGTATCCGGGACAGGAGTGAAGCTTTCTTT

size: few
J: TRBJ1-1
V: TRBV13
D: NA
CDR3: CASSFQGLTKAFF
DNA: TGTGCCAGCAGCTTTCAGGGTCTGACGAAGGCTTTCTTT

size: few
J: TRBJ1-2
V: TRBV10-3
D: TRBD1
CDR3: CAISPGQAIPPRYGYTF
DNA: TGTGCCATCAGTCCTGGACAGGCGATTCCTCCCCGCTATGGCTACACCTTC

size: NA
J: TRBJ2-1
V: TRBV28
D: TRBD2
CDR3: CASNPRGEYNEQFF
DNA: TGTGCCAGCAACCCGCGGGGGGAGTACAATGAGCAGTTCTTC

size: NA
J: TRBJ2-1
V: TRBV3-1
D: NA
CDR3: CASSQGGRFHEQFF
DNA: TGTGCCAGCAGCCAAGGGGGGAGGTTTCATGAGCAGTTCTTC

size: NA
J: TRBJ1-1
V: TRBV12-3/TRBV12-4
D: NA
CDR3: CASSPGTGAEAFF
DNA: TGTGCCAGCAGCCCCGGGACCGGGGCTGAAGCTTTCTTT

size: NA
J: TRBJ2-7
V: TRBV5-1
D: NA
CDR3: CASSTTEPYEQYF
DNA: TGCGCCAGCAGTACGACAGAGCCCTACGAGCAGTACTTC

size: few
J: TRBJ2-1
V: TRBV29-1
D: NA
CDR3: CSVDVGALSSYNEQFF
DNA: TGCAGCGTTGATGTTGGTGCACTAAGCTCCTACAATGAGCAGTTCTTC

size: NA
J: TRBJ2-7
V: TRBV4-1
D: NA
CDR3: CASSRLEGSTYEQYF
DNA: TGCGCCAGCAGCCGACTAGAGGGGTCAACCTACGAGCAGTACTTC

size: NA
J: TRBJ2-7
V: TRBV25-1
D: NA
CDR3: CASSPGETVSYEQYF
DNA: TGTGCCAGCAGCCCCGGTGAGACCGTCTCCTACGAGCAGTACTTC

size: few
J: TRBJ1-5
V: TRBV13
D: TRBD1
CDR3: CASSSRDRRGPQHF
DNA: TGTGCCAGCAGCTCCCGGGACAGACGAGGGCCCCAGCATTTT

size: few
J: TRBJ1-1
V: TRBV19
D: NA
CDR3: CASNRQVGMNTEAFF
DNA: TGTGCCAGTAATCGGCAGGTTGGGATGAACACTGAAGCTTTCTTT

size: few
J: TRBJ2-1
V: TRBV7-8
D: TRBD1
CDR3: CASSPLGDSYNEQFF
DNA: TGTGCCAGCAGCCCCCTGGGGGACAGCTACAATGAGCAGTTCTTC

size: few
J: TRBJ1-5
V: TRBV6-5
D: NA
CDR3: CASGQRGQPQHF
DNA: TGTGCCAGCGGACAACGGGGGCAGCCCCAGCATTTT

size: few
J: TRBJ1-2
V: TRBV5-1
D: NA
CDR3: CASSLDIGQDGYTF
DNA: TGCGCCAGCAGCTTGGATATAGGGCAGGATGGCTACACCTTC

size: NA
J: TRBJ2-5
V: TRBV5-1
D: NA
CDR3: CASSSGPRDQETQYF
DNA: TGCGCCAGCAGCTCCGGACCGAGAGACCAAGAGACCCAGTACTTC

size: few
J: TRBJ1-1
V: TRBV5-1
D: NA
CDR3: CASSLGTSMNTEAFF
DNA: TGCGCCAGCAGCTTGGGTACCTCTATGAACACTGAAGCTTTCTTT

size: few
J: TRBJ2-1
V: TRBV29-1
D: TRBD1
CDR3: CSVEVEDRETYNEQFF
DNA: TGCAGCGTTGAAGTAGAAGACAGGGAAACCTACAATGAGCAGTTCTTC

size: NA
J: TRBJ2-3
V: TRBV24-1
D: NA
CDR3: CATKGRDSTDTQYF
DNA: TGTGCCACCAAAGGCAGGGATAGCACAGATACGCAGTATTTT